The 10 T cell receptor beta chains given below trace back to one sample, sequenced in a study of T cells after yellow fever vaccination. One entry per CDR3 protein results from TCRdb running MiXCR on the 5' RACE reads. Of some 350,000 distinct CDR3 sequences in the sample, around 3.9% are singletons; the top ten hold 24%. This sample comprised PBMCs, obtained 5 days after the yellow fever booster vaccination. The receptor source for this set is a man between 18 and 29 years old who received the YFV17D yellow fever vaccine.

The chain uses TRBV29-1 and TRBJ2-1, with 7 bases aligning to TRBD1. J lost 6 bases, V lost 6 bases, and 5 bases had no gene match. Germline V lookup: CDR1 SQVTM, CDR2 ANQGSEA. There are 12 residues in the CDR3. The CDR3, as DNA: TGCAGCGTGCAGGGGGTTATCAATGAGCAGTTCTTC. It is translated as CSVQGVINEQFF.

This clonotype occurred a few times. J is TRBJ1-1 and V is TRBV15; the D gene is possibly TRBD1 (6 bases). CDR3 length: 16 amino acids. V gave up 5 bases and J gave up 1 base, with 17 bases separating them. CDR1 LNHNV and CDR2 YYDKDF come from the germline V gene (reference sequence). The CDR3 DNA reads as TGTGCCACCAGCTTAAGGGAGACAGGAGAGAACACTGAAGCTTTCTTT. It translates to CATSLRETGENTEAFF.

The CDR3: CATKGQAAKKETQYF. Written as DNA, the CDR3 is TGTGCAACTAAGGGCCAGGCAGCGAAGAAAGAGACCCAGTACTTC. The chain joins TRBV3-1 to TRBJ2-5, with D unresolved. This CDR3 is built from 15 residues. The germline CDR1 and CDR2 sequences are LGHDT and YNNKEL (reference sequence).

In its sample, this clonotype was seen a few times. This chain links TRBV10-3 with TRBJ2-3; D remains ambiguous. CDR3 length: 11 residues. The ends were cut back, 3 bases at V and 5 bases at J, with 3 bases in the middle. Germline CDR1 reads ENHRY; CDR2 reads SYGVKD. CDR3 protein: CAISERDTQYF. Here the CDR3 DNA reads TGTGCCATCAGTGAAAGAGATACGCAGTATTTT.

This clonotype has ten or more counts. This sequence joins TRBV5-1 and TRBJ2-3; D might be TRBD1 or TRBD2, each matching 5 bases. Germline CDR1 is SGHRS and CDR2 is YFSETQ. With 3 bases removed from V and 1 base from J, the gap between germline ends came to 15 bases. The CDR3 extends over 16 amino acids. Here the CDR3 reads CASSWGGHRGTDTQYF. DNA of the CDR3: TGCGCCAGCAGCTGGGGCGGGCATAGGGGCACAGATACGCAGTATTTT.

In DNA, the CDR3 is TGTGCCAGCAGCCAAGTCACAGAGACCCAGTACTTC. This codes for CASSQVTETQYF. J is TRBJ2-5 and V is TRBV14; D not certain. Germline values: CDR1 SGHDN, CDR2 FVKESK. Between the trimmed V and J ends, which lost 1 base and 4 bases, there was a span of 4 bases. The CDR3 spans 12 residues.

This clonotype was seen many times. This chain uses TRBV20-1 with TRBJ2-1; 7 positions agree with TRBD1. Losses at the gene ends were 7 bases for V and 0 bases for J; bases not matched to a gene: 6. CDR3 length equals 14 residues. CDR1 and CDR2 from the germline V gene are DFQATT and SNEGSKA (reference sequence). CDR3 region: CSVTTGSSYNEQFF. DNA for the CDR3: TGCAGTGTAACGACAGGGAGCTCCTACAATGAGCAGTTCTTC.

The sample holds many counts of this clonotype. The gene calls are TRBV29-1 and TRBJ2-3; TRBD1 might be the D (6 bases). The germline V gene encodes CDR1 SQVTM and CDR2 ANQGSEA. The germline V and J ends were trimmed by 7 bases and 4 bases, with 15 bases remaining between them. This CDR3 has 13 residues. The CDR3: CSARQGPADTQYF. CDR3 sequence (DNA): TGCAGCGCACGCCAGGGGCCGGCAGATACGCAGTATTTT.

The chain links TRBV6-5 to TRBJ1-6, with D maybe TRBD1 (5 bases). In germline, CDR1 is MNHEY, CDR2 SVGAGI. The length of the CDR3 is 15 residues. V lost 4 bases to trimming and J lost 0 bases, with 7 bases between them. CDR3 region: CASSWGSSYNSPLHF. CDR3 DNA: TGTGCCAGCAGTTGGGGGAGCTCCTATAATTCACCCCTCCACTTT.

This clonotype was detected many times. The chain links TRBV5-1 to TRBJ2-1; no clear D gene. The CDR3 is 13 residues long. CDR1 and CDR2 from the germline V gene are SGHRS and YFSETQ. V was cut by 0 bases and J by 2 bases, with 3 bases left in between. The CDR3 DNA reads TGCGCCAGCAGCTTGGACGCCTACAATGAGCAGTTCTTC. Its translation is CASSLDAYNEQFF.